A selection of T cell receptor beta chains follows, all from one sample in a study of T cells after yellow fever vaccination. One entry per CDR3 protein results from TCRdb running MiXCR on the 5' RACE reads. The sample includes 170,000 or so distinct CDR3 sequences, about 6.2% of them seen just once. Sequencing used CD4+ T cells sorted from PBMCs, obtained on the day of the first yellow fever vaccination. The receptors here all came from a man aged 18 to 35 who received the YFV17D yellow fever vaccine. Both conserved end residues are part of each CDR3. The order of the fields is CDR3 protein, CDR3 DNA, J gene, D gene, CDR3 length, V gene, clone size. A D gene is named only where the DNA matches it firmly. Clone size, where shown, is once, few, many, or a class for clones that have expanded.

cdr3_aa: CASSLTVEHTEAFF; cdr3_nt: TGTGCCAGCAGCTTAACAGTTGAGCACACTGAAGCTTTCTTT; j_call: TRBJ1-1; d_call: .; cdr3_length: 14; v_call: TRBV7-2; clone_size: .
cdr3_aa: CASSGMGQGYNEQFF; cdr3_nt: TGTGCCAGCAGCGGCATGGGACAGGGATACAATGAGCAGTTCTTC; j_call: TRBJ2-1; d_call: TRBD1; cdr3_length: 15; v_call: TRBV9; clone_size: many
cdr3_aa: CASSLENRWGADTQYF; cdr3_nt: TGCGCCAGCAGCTTGGAGAACCGCTGGGGGGCAGATACGCAGTATTTT; j_call: TRBJ2-3; d_call: .; cdr3_length: 16; v_call: TRBV5-1; clone_size: many
cdr3_aa: CASSLADPGTEAFF; cdr3_nt: TGTGCCAGCAGCTTAGCCGACCCGGGGACTGAAGCTTTCTTT; j_call: TRBJ1-1; d_call: .; cdr3_length: 14; v_call: TRBV7-8; clone_size: .
cdr3_aa: CASSRDRDRANEQFF; cdr3_nt: TGTGCCAGCAGCCGTGACCGGGACAGGGCCAATGAGCAGTTCTTC; j_call: TRBJ2-1; d_call: TRBD1; cdr3_length: 15; v_call: TRBV7-2; clone_size: few
cdr3_aa: CATSRDRGTDTQYF; cdr3_nt: TGTGCCACCAGCAGGGACAGGGGCACAGATACGCAGTATTTT; j_call: TRBJ2-3; d_call: TRBD1; cdr3_length: 14; v_call: TRBV15; clone_size: .
cdr3_aa: CASSYRTGRNSPLHF; cdr3_nt: TGTGCCAGCAGCTATCGGACAGGGCGAAATTCACCCCTCCACTTT; j_call: TRBJ1-6; d_call: TRBD1; cdr3_length: 15; v_call: TRBV7-2; clone_size: few
cdr3_aa: CASSVEPTGAPLHF; cdr3_nt: TGTGCCAGCAGCGTAGAGCCAACAGGCGCTCCCCTCCACTTT; j_call: TRBJ1-6; d_call: .; cdr3_length: 14; v_call: TRBV9; clone_size: many
cdr3_aa: CASSLRGGGELFF; cdr3_nt: TGTGCCAGCAGCTTGCGGGGGGGCGGGGAGCTGTTTTTT; j_call: TRBJ2-2; d_call: TRBD2; cdr3_length: 13; v_call: TRBV7-3; clone_size: many
cdr3_aa: CSASPGGQETQYF; cdr3_nt: TGCAGTGCTAGTCCCGGGGGCCAAGAGACCCAGTACTTC; j_call: TRBJ2-5; d_call: .; cdr3_length: 13; v_call: TRBV20-1; clone_size: .
cdr3_aa: CASSWGTGQEKLFF; cdr3_nt: TGTGCCAGCAGCTGGGGGACCGGTCAGGAAAAACTGTTTTTT; j_call: TRBJ1-4; d_call: .; cdr3_length: 14; v_call: TRBV5-6; clone_size: .
cdr3_aa: CSARDRLNYGYTF; cdr3_nt: TGCAGTGCTAGGGACAGACTAAACTATGGCTACACCTTC; j_call: TRBJ1-2; d_call: .; cdr3_length: 13; v_call: TRBV20-1; clone_size: .
cdr3_aa: CASSDQVTDTQYF; cdr3_nt: TGTGCCAGCAGTGATCAGGTTACAGATACGCAGTATTTT; j_call: TRBJ2-3; d_call: .; cdr3_length: 13; v_call: TRBV2; clone_size: few
cdr3_aa: CASSLNTGSLGETQYF; cdr3_nt: TGTGCCAGCAGCTTAAACACAGGGAGTCTAGGAGAGACCCAGTACTTC; j_call: TRBJ2-5; d_call: .; cdr3_length: 16; v_call: TRBV7-6; clone_size: many
cdr3_aa: CASSLGQSHQPQHF; cdr3_nt: TGTGCCAGCAGCCTTGGCCAGAGTCATCAGCCCCAGCATTTT; j_call: TRBJ1-5; d_call: .; cdr3_length: 14; v_call: TRBV28; clone_size: few
cdr3_aa: CASSYVGTANSGANVLTF; cdr3_nt: TGTGCCAGCAGCTATGTAGGGACAGCCAACTCTGGGGCCAACGTCCTGACTTTC; j_call: TRBJ2-6; d_call: TRBD1; cdr3_length: 18; v_call: TRBV11-2; clone_size: many
cdr3_aa: CASSELAGGRGIQYF; cdr3_nt: TGTGCCAGCAGCGAACTAGCGGGGGGGCGGGGCATTCAGTACTTC; j_call: TRBJ2-4; d_call: TRBD2; cdr3_length: 15; v_call: TRBV7-2; clone_size: many
cdr3_aa: CAILGPMNTEAFF; cdr3_nt: TGTGCCATTTTAGGACCCATGAACACTGAAGCTTTCTTT; j_call: TRBJ1-1; d_call: .; cdr3_length: 13; v_call: TRBV28; clone_size: .
cdr3_aa: CASSHGTGFYGYTF; cdr3_nt: TGCGCCAGCAGCCACGGGACAGGGTTCTATGGCTACACCTTC; j_call: TRBJ1-2; d_call: TRBD1; cdr3_length: 14; v_call: TRBV4-1; clone_size: many
cdr3_aa: CASSQVRSRRGRGNYGYTF; cdr3_nt: TGCGCCAGCAGCCAAGTACGTTCTAGGAGGGGAAGAGGGAACTATGGCTACACCTTC; j_call: TRBJ1-2; d_call: .; cdr3_length: 19; v_call: TRBV4-1; clone_size: many
cdr3_aa: CASSRGEGHTEAFF; cdr3_nt: TGCGCCAGCAGCCGTGGTGAGGGTCACACTGAAGCTTTCTTT; j_call: TRBJ1-1; d_call: .; cdr3_length: 14; v_call: TRBV4-3; clone_size: .
cdr3_aa: CASTKRGSNEKLFF; cdr3_nt: TGTGCCAGCACCAAAAGGGGGAGTAATGAAAAACTGTTTTTT; j_call: TRBJ1-4; d_call: .; cdr3_length: 14; v_call: TRBV6-1; clone_size: .
cdr3_aa: CASSPGFSYEQYF; cdr3_nt: TGCGCCAGCTCCCCAGGCTTTTCCTACGAGCAGTACTTC; j_call: TRBJ2-7; d_call: .; cdr3_length: 13; v_call: TRBV5-1; clone_size: many
cdr3_aa: CASSSTSRLTYTDTQYF; cdr3_nt: TGTGCCAGCAGTTCCACTAGCAGACTAACCTACACAGATACGCAGTATTTT; j_call: TRBJ2-3; d_call: .; cdr3_length: 17; v_call: TRBV12-3/TRBV12-4; clone_size: few
cdr3_aa: CASSGSGGYYSNQPQHF; cdr3_nt: TGTGCCAGCAGTGGCTCCGGCGGGTACTATAGCAATCAGCCCCAGCATTTT; j_call: TRBJ1-5; d_call: .; cdr3_length: 17; v_call: TRBV2; clone_size: many
cdr3_aa: CASSPRRSTDTQYF; cdr3_nt: TGTGCCAGCAGCCCACGACGTAGCACAGATACGCAGTATTTT; j_call: TRBJ2-3; d_call: .; cdr3_length: 14; v_call: TRBV5-4; clone_size: many
cdr3_aa: CSARKGRWNTEAFF; cdr3_nt: TGCAGTGCGCGAAAGGGACGGTGGAACACTGAAGCTTTCTTT; j_call: TRBJ1-1; d_call: .; cdr3_length: 14; v_call: TRBV20-1; clone_size: .
cdr3_aa: CASSLGGSRPYEQYF; cdr3_nt: TGCGCCAGCAGCTTGGGCGGGAGTCGCCCCTACGAGCAGTACTTC; j_call: TRBJ2-7; d_call: TRBD2; cdr3_length: 15; v_call: TRBV5-1; clone_size: .
cdr3_aa: CASSSPQAGQPQHF; cdr3_nt: TGTGCCAGCAGTTCCCCCCAAGCAGGGCAGCCCCAGCATTTT; j_call: TRBJ1-5; d_call: .; cdr3_length: 14; v_call: TRBV12-3/TRBV12-4; clone_size: .
cdr3_aa: CASSFPPRLGNEQFF; cdr3_nt: TGTGCCAGCAGCTTCCCGCCCCGGTTGGGAAATGAGCAGTTCTTC; j_call: TRBJ2-1; d_call: .; cdr3_length: 15; v_call: TRBV7-9; clone_size: many
cdr3_aa: CAISRGFRDEQFF; cdr3_nt: TGTGCCATCTCGCGAGGGTTTCGCGATGAGCAGTTCTTC; j_call: TRBJ2-1; d_call: .; cdr3_length: 13; v_call: TRBV28; clone_size: many
cdr3_aa: CASSYSGLTYEQYF; cdr3_nt: TGTGCCAGCAGTTACTCGGGCTTGACCTACGAGCAGTACTTC; j_call: TRBJ2-7; d_call: .; cdr3_length: 14; v_call: TRBV6-2/TRBV6-3; clone_size: many
cdr3_aa: CASSYSTETQYF; cdr3_nt: TGTGCCAGCAGTTACTCGACAGAGACCCAGTACTTC; j_call: TRBJ2-5; d_call: .; cdr3_length: 12; v_call: TRBV6-2/TRBV6-3; clone_size: many
cdr3_aa: CASSLAGSDYNEQFF; cdr3_nt: TGCGCCAGCAGCTTGGCCGGAAGCGACTACAATGAGCAGTTCTTC; j_call: TRBJ2-1; d_call: .; cdr3_length: 15; v_call: TRBV5-1; clone_size: many
cdr3_aa: CASRGKGRENTEAFF; cdr3_nt: TGTGCCAGCAGGGGTAAGGGACGGGAGAACACTGAAGCTTTCTTT; j_call: TRBJ1-1; d_call: .; cdr3_length: 15; v_call: TRBV7-9; clone_size: few
cdr3_aa: CATSDLRRGGEQFF; cdr3_nt: TGTGCCACCAGTGACCTTAGGAGGGGAGGTGAGCAGTTCTTC; j_call: TRBJ2-1; d_call: .; cdr3_length: 14; v_call: TRBV24-1; clone_size: many
cdr3_aa: CASSLGRGGARQFF; cdr3_nt: TGTGCCAGCAGTTTAGGGCGGGGGGGAGCGCGGCAGTTCTTC; j_call: TRBJ2-1; d_call: TRBD2; cdr3_length: 14; v_call: TRBV12-3/TRBV12-4; clone_size: .
cdr3_aa: CASRYPGQGDYGYTF; cdr3_nt: TGTGCCAGCAGATATCCGGGACAGGGGGACTATGGCTACACCTTC; j_call: TRBJ1-2; d_call: TRBD1; cdr3_length: 15; v_call: TRBV7-2; clone_size: .
cdr3_aa: CASSLTGYSGNTIYF; cdr3_nt: TGTGCCAGCAGCTTGACCGGATACTCTGGAAACACCATATATTTT; j_call: TRBJ1-3; d_call: .; cdr3_length: 15; v_call: TRBV7-2; clone_size: .
cdr3_aa: CASSRRGESTNEKLFF; cdr3_nt: TGCGCCAGCAGCCGGCGGGGGGAATCAACTAATGAAAAACTGTTTTTT; j_call: TRBJ1-4; d_call: .; cdr3_length: 16; v_call: TRBV5-1; clone_size: many
cdr3_aa: CSVEDRYSPSGNTIYF; cdr3_nt: TGCAGCGTTGAAGATCGCTACAGTCCCTCTGGAAACACCATATATTTT; j_call: TRBJ1-3; d_call: .; cdr3_length: 16; v_call: TRBV29-1; clone_size: many